This is a list of T cell receptor beta chains from one sample in a study of T cells in Graves' hyperthyroidism and ophthalmopathy. TCRdb redid the calling of the multiplex PCR reads with MiXCR, one entry per CDR3 protein. The table lists approximately 690,000 distinct CDR3 sequences, about 14% of them singletons. The sample was blood. The receptors stem from a woman aged 50 to 60 with Graves' ophthalmopathy. The CDR3 runs from the conserved cysteine through the conserved F or W. D genes are given only for firm matches. Where a row states a size, it is once, few, many or the class of an expanded clone; other rows omit it.

V	D	size	J	DNA	CDR3
TRBV30	.	many	TRBJ1-4	TGTGCCTGGAGTGACAGGGATGCTAATGAAAAACTGTTTTTT	CAWSDRDANEKLFF
TRBV7-6	TRBD1	many	TRBJ2-1	TGTGCCAGCAGCCAAGGCACAGGGGGAATTTTTTCGGGTGAGCAGTTCTTC	CASSQGTGGIFSGEQFF
TRBV9	.	few	TRBJ1-1	TGTGCCAGCAGCGAGGGAGGGGGACAGAACACTGAAGCTTTCTTT	CASSEGGGQNTEAFF
TRBV12-3/TRBV12-4	.	many	TRBJ1-1	TGTGCCAGCAGGACCGACAGAAACACTGAAGCTTTCTTT	CASRTDRNTEAFF
TRBV9	.	.	TRBJ1-6	TGTGCCAGCAGCGTAGGGGGGAATTCACCCCTCCACTTT	CASSVGGNSPLHF
TRBV7-2	TRBD1	.	TRBJ2-7	TGTGCCAGCAGCCTCACTCCGGGACAGGGACCTTCCTTGACTACTAGCGTGAGAGCCTACGAGCAGTACTTC	CASSLTPGQGPSLTTSVRAYEQYF
TRBV27	.	few	TRBJ2-2	TGTGCCAGCAGTTTAACTCTGGTGAACACCGGGGAGCTGTTTTTT	CASSLTLVNTGELFF
TRBV2	.	many	TRBJ2-1	TGTGCCAGCAGCAGGGGTTACAATGAGCAGTTCTTC	CASSRGYNEQFF
TRBV7-9	TRBD1	many	TRBJ2-1	TGTGCCAGCAGCTACCGGGACAGGGTTAACAATGAGCAGTTCTTC	CASSYRDRVNNEQFF
TRBV12-3/TRBV12-4	.	many	TRBJ2-1	TGTGCCAGCACCCCCGGGACGCCCTTCAATGAGCAGTTCTTC	CASTPGTPFNEQFF
TRBV5-1	TRBD1	few	TRBJ2-7	TGCGCCAGCAGCTCGAGACAGGGGGCTTGGGAGCAGTACTTC	CASSSRQGAWEQYF
TRBV20-1	TRBD1	few	TRBJ2-5	TGCAGTGCTAGAGATACAGGGGTGTACCAAGAGACCCAGTACTTC	CSARDTGVYQETQYF
TRBV28	.	few	TRBJ2-2	TGTGCCAGCAGTTTGGACCCACCCGGGGAGCTGTTTTTT	CASSLDPPGELFF
TRBV12-5	TRBD1	.	TRBJ2-5	TGTGCTAGTGGTTTCGGGACAGTCGAAGAGACCCAGTACTTC	CASGFGTVEETQYF
TRBV6-2/TRBV6-3	TRBD1	.	TRBJ1-2	TGTGCCAGCACCCCAGGGGGACCTAACTATGGCTACACCTTC	CASTPGGPNYGYTF
TRBV2	.	many	TRBJ1-1	TGTGCCAGCAGTGAGCGACAGTTGAACACTGAAGCTTTCTTT	CASSERQLNTEAFF
TRBV2	.	.	TRBJ2-3	TGTGCCAGCAGTTTGTCGTGGGGGTCAGATACGCAGTATTTT	CASSLSWGSDTQYF
TRBV20-1	.	few	TRBJ2-1	TGCAGTGCTCATGCTCGGACGAATGAGCAGTTCTTC	CSAHARTNEQFF
TRBV20-1	.	many	TRBJ2-1	TGCAGTGCTACCAGCCGGCTTGCTCTTTACAATGAGCAGTTCTTC	CSATSRLALYNEQFF
TRBV20-1	TRBD1	few	TRBJ2-7	TGCAGTGCTAGTGGGACAGCCTCCTACGAGCAGTACTTC	CSASGTASYEQYF
TRBV27	TRBD1	many	TRBJ2-1	TGTGCCAGCAGTCCGGGGACAGGGAAGTATTCGGGGAATGAGCAGTTCTTC	CASSPGTGKYSGNEQFF
TRBV14	.	.	TRBJ2-7	TGTGCCAGCAGCCAAGTAAGGGGGGCGTCCGGGTACGAGCAGTACTTC	CASSQVRGASGYEQYF
TRBV25-1	TRBD2	many	TRBJ2-1	TGTGCCAGCAGTGAATGGCGTCTAGCGGGAGGTAATGAGCAGTTCTTC	CASSEWRLAGGNEQFF
TRBV28	.	many	TRBJ2-5	TGTGCCAGCAGTTCGGGCCCCTCGGGAGAGACCCAGTACTTC	CASSSGPSGETQYF
TRBV18	TRBD1	once	TRBJ1-2	TGTGCCAGCTCACCGGCGGGACAGGGGATTGGCTACACCTTC	CASSPAGQGIGYTF
TRBV18	.	.	TRBJ2-1	TGTGCCAGCTCACCAGGAAGATCGGGACACTACAATGAGCAGTTCTTC	CASSPGRSGHYNEQFF
TRBV24-1	TRBD1	many	TRBJ1-2	TGTGCCACCAGTGACGCCGGGACAGGGGCTAGCTTTGGCTATGGCTACACCTTC	CATSDAGTGASFGYGYTF
TRBV6-1	TRBD1	.	TRBJ2-1	TGTGCCAGCAGTTGGGACAGGGGTTCAGGGGAGCAGTTCTTC	CASSWDRGSGEQFF
TRBV13	TRBD1	many	TRBJ1-5	TGTGCCAGCAGCTTACATTTCTGGACAGGGGACAATCAGCCCCAGCATTTT	CASSLHFWTGDNQPQHF
TRBV12-3/TRBV12-4	TRBD2	many	TRBJ2-1	TGTGCCAGCAGTTTAGTACCAGCGGGAGAGAATGAGCAGTTCTTC	CASSLVPAGENEQFF
TRBV2	TRBD2	few	TRBJ2-5	TGTGCCAGCAGTTCCGGGACTAGCTCAGAGACCCAGTACTTC	CASSSGTSSETQYF
TRBV28	TRBD1	many	TRBJ2-7	TGTGCCAGCACCCAGGACAGGGCAGTATACGAGCAGTACTTC	CASTQDRAVYEQYF
TRBV20-1	.	many	TRBJ2-3	TGCAGTGCTAGAGATTTGCAGGGTGGCCCAGATACGCAGTATTTT	CSARDLQGGPDTQYF
TRBV27	TRBD1	.	TRBJ1-6	TGTGCCAGCAAGGACAGGGTTTTCTCACCCCTCCACTTT	CASKDRVFSPLHF
TRBV27	TRBD2	.	TRBJ2-1	TGTGCCAGCAGTGCCAGAGGCGGGAGAAACCACAATGAGCAGTTCTTC	CASSARGGRNHNEQFF
TRBV11-3	.	many	TRBJ2-7	TGTGCCAGCAGCACATACAGCTACGAGCAGTACTTC	CASSTYSYEQYF
TRBV11-3	TRBD1	many	TRBJ2-7	TGTGCCAGCAGCTTCTCCGGGATCGGGACAGGGTATTTCGACGAGCAGTACTTC	CASSFSGIGTGYFDEQYF
TRBV19	TRBD2	few	TRBJ2-1	TGTGCCAGTAGTATAGGACTAACTAGCGGGAGTTTTTCGTATGAGCAGTTCTTC	CASSIGLTSGSFSYEQFF
TRBV18	.	many	TRBJ2-5	TGTGCCAGCTCACCGGTTGAGGGCGGCCAAGAGACCCAGTACTTC	CASSPVEGGQETQYF
TRBV3-1	TRBD1	once	TRBJ2-1	TGTGCCAGCAGTTACGGGACAGGGGACAATGAGCAGTTCTTC	CASSYGTGDNEQFF
TRBV6-1	.	.	TRBJ2-1	TGTGCCAGCATCCCGACCGGTAACTACAATGAGCAGTTCTTC	CASIPTGNYNEQFF
TRBV6-5	.	.	TRBJ2-1	TGTGCCAGCAGTTACTTACAGAGAAATGAGCAGTTCTTC	CASSYLQRNEQFF
TRBV7-2	TRBD1	many	TRBJ2-2	TGTGCCAGCAGCTTATCGGACAGGGCGAGGACCGGGGAGCTGTTTTTT	CASSLSDRARTGELFF
TRBV7-9	.	few	TRBJ2-2	TGTGCCAAAGAAGGGGAAATCACCGGGGAGCTGTTTTTT	CAKEGEITGELFF
TRBV7-9	.	.	TRBJ1-1	TGTGCCAGCAGTTTGATGGGGGAAGCTTTCTTT	CASSLMGEAFF
TRBV5-1	TRBD1	many	TRBJ2-1	TGCGCCAGCAGCTTACGGGACAGGGGCTACAATGAGCAGTTCTTC	CASSLRDRGYNEQFF
TRBV12-3/TRBV12-4	TRBD2	.	TRBJ2-7	TGTGCCAGCAGTTTGTCCGATAAGATAGCTTCGATTGGACTAGCCTACGAGCAGTACTTC	CASSLSDKIASIGLAYEQYF
TRBV12-3/TRBV12-4	.	few	TRBJ1-3	TGTGCCAGCAGTGTCATAGTAGGAAACACCATATATTTT	CASSVIVGNTIYF
TRBV6-1	TRBD2	many	TRBJ2-3	TGTGCCAGCAGTTACTTCCTAGCGGGAGCGGATACGCAGTATTTT	CASSYFLAGADTQYF
TRBV6-2/TRBV6-3	.	few	TRBJ1-2	TGTGCCAGCAGTTATTCTGGGGGCCGCGGCTACACCTTC	CASSYSGGRGYTF
TRBV24-1	.	many	TRBJ1-5	TGTGCCACCAGTGATCGGCAGGGTGGGAATCAGCCCCAGCATTTT	CATSDRQGGNQPQHF